This entry describes one T cell receptor (beta chain). As processed by the authors: For nucleated cells, counts were estimated from reference gene primer amplification. Clones were read by immunoSEQ multiplex PCR, and TCRdb kept only the in-frame ones, dropping some. D and trimming come from the DNA, and the V and J calls and clone size come from that table. The sample records just over 650,000 clones, about 87% being singletons. This entry comes from a study of blood T cell repertoires in COVID-19. About the study: Sites across the United States, Italy and Spain contributed samples from acute and convalescent COVID-19. The cDNA or gDNA used as material had been derived from T cells, B-cell-depleted T cells, or PBMCs.

The clonotype originates from a woman under 30 with acute or convalescent COVID-19. Sequencing was performed on peripheral blood.

CDR3 residues: CASSLRQGPYEQYF. CDR3 bases: TGTGCCAGCAGCCTTCGACAGGGGCCCTACGAGCAGTACTTC. The chain has TRBV28 and TRBJ2-7, with 8 positions matching TRBD1. Trimming took 6 bases from V and 2 from J; bases not matched to a gene: 6. This CDR3 comprises 14 residues. The germline gives CDR1 MDHEN, CDR2 SYDVKM.